This TCR beta chain comes out of a study of CD8 T cells in ankylosing spondylitis. Findings and limits, study-wide: Peripheral blood samples showed relatively rare disease-linked clones, and these clones were CD8+. Past studies reported some motif variants in reactive arthritis synovial fluid and blood.

Of note for this clonotype: What it binds is not known.

Germline CDR1 is SEHNR and CDR2 is FQNEAQ (reference sequence). This CDR3 spans 14 amino acids. Losses at the gene ends were 3 bases for V and 4 bases for J; bases not matched to a gene: 6. Scientists made TCR beta libraries using quantitative 5'-RACE with molecular barcodes. MiXCR, run by TCRdb on the 5' RACE reads, gives a single entry per CDR3 protein. The sample lists 200,000 to 300,000 distinct CDR3 sequences, 8.6% occurring once. This TCR came from a male donor with ankylosing spondylitis or in good health (not recorded which). Input material: blood, either unsorted or a sorted T cell fraction (not recorded which). The chain employs TRBV7-9 and TRBJ2-7; 7 positions match TRBD1. CDR3 in amino acids: CASSFWDSSYEQYF. The CDR3 bases are TGTGCCAGCAGCTTCTGGGACAGCTCTTACGAGCAGTACTTC. The variable domain in full, completed from reference TRBV7-9 and TRBJ2-7, reads DTGVSQNPRHKITKRGQNVTFRCDPISEHNRLYWYRQTLGQGPEFLTYFQNEAQLEKSRLLSDRFSAERPKGSFSTLEIQRTEQGDSAMYLCASSFWDSSYEQYFGPGTRLTVT.